Listed below are T cell receptor beta chains from one sample, sequenced in a study of CD8+ T cells in alopecia areata. Produced via immunoSEQ multiplex PCR; TCRdb's table is partial and in-frame only. Of about 140,000 clones in the sample, 85% to 90% were seen once. Sequencing used CD8+ T cells sorted from blood, obtained at week 4, from a patient treated with tofacitinib. These TCRs come from a human donor with alopecia areata. Both conserved end residues are part of each CDR3. A D gene is named only where the DNA matches it firmly. The size of a clone is reported for some rows only, either as once, few or many, or as a class for expanded clones.

V: TRBV27
D: TRBD1
J: TRBJ2-7
size: -
DNA: TGTGCCAGCAACCCGGGACAGTTCGGTGAGCAGTACTTC
CDR3: CASNPGQFGEQYF

V: TRBV6-1
D: TRBD2
J: TRBJ2-1
size: few
DNA: TGTGCCAGCAGTGAAGTGAGTAGCGGGGGCTCCTACAATGAGCAGTTCTTC
CDR3: CASSEVSSGGSYNEQFF

V: TRBV29-1
D: -
J: TRBJ2-3
size: -
DNA: TGCAGCGTTGAAGGGCCGGACTGGACTAGCACAGATACGCAGTATTTT
CDR3: CSVEGPDWTSTDTQYF

V: TRBV29-1
D: TRBD1
J: TRBJ2-7
size: -
DNA: TGCAGCGTTTGGACAGGGGAATCCTACGAGCAGTACTTC
CDR3: CSVWTGESYEQYF

V: TRBV14
D: TRBD2
J: TRBJ2-3
size: -
DNA: TGTGCCAGCAGCTTCAGTGGTAGCGGGAGGGCCGCGGATACGCAGTATTTT
CDR3: CASSFSGSGRAADTQYF

V: TRBV7-9
D: -
J: TRBJ1-2
size: -
DNA: TGTGCCAGCAGCGGCTACGGATCGGCGGGCGGCTACACCTTC
CDR3: CASSGYGSAGGYTF

V: TRBV19
D: -
J: TRBJ2-3
size: -
DNA: TGTGCCAGTAGAGCAGATACGCAGTATTTT
CDR3: CASRADTQYF

V: TRBV29-1
D: -
J: TRBJ2-2
size: -
DNA: TGCAGCGTTGAAAGTGTGAACACCGGGGAGCTGTTTTTT
CDR3: CSVESVNTGELFF

V: TRBV6-1
D: TRBD1
J: TRBJ1-1
size: -
DNA: TGTGCCAGCAGTGAAGCCGGGGACAGCTTAGAAGCTTTCTTT
CDR3: CASSEAGDSLEAFF

V: TRBV25-1
D: -
J: TRBJ2-1
size: once
DNA: TGTGCCAGCAGTGATCGGCAACAGGTTGCTGAGCAGTTCTTC
CDR3: CASSDRQQVAEQFF

V: TRBV27
D: -
J: TRBJ2-7
size: -
DNA: TGTGCCAGCAGATCACTAGATTCCTACGAGCAGTACTTC
CDR3: CASRSLDSYEQYF

V: TRBV10-3
D: TRBD1
J: TRBJ2-5
size: -
DNA: TGTGCCATCAGTGAGGGGGGACAGGCCCTTTCGGAAGAGACCCAGTACTTC
CDR3: CAISEGGQALSEETQYF

V: TRBV4-1
D: -
J: TRBJ2-7
size: -
DNA: TGCGCCAGCAGCCAAAGTTCGGTGGGGACGGCCTACGAGCAGTACTTC
CDR3: CASSQSSVGTAYEQYF

V: TRBV27
D: TRBD2
J: TRBJ2-7
size: -
DNA: TGTGCCAGCAGTTTAAGACTAGCGGGCTTAGACTACACCTACGAGCAGTACTTC
CDR3: CASSLRLAGLDYTYEQYF

V: TRBV30
D: TRBD1
J: TRBJ2-3
size: -
DNA: TGTGCCTGGAGTCGGACAGGGGGGACAGATACGCAGTATTTT
CDR3: CAWSRTGGTDTQYF

V: TRBV7-8
D: -
J: TRBJ2-2
size: -
DNA: TGTGCCAGCAGTAGTGGTGGGTCCCTCGGGGAGCTGTTTTTT
CDR3: CASSSGGSLGELFF

V: TRBV7-8
D: -
J: TRBJ2-6
size: -
DNA: TGTGCCGGAGCTGGGGCCAACGTCCTGACTTTC
CDR3: CAGAGANVLTF

V: TRBV2
D: -
J: TRBJ1-2
size: once
DNA: TGTGCCACCAGCGAGGGCGGTGGCTACACCTTC
CDR3: CATSEGGGYTF

V: TRBV11-2
D: -
J: TRBJ2-1
size: few
DNA: TGTGCCAGCAGCCACCCAATGCCTACAGATGAGCAGTTCTTC
CDR3: CASSHPMPTDEQFF

V: TRBV6-5
D: -
J: TRBJ2-2
size: -
DNA: TGTGCCAGCGCCCAGGGCGCTCCGAACACCGGGGAGCTGTTTTTT
CDR3: CASAQGAPNTGELFF

V: TRBV7-2
D: TRBD2
J: TRBJ2-3
size: -
DNA: TGTGCCAGCAGCCCCCGGGGAGGGACAGATACGCAGTATTTT
CDR3: CASSPRGGTDTQYF

V: TRBV18
D: TRBD2
J: TRBJ2-7
size: -
DNA: TGTGCCAGCTCACCGGGGGGACTACCGCGCTACGAGCAGTACTTC
CDR3: CASSPGGLPRYEQYF

V: TRBV4-1
D: -
J: TRBJ2-7
size: -
DNA: TGCGCCAGCAGCCCGGCAGGGGACTACGAGCAGTACTTC
CDR3: CASSPAGDYEQYF

V: TRBV10-2
D: -
J: TRBJ2-3
size: -
DNA: TGCGCCAGCAGTGACATGGCGGATACGCAGTATTTT
CDR3: CASSDMADTQYF

V: TRBV29-1
D: -
J: TRBJ1-2
size: -
DNA: TGCAGCGTTAGTAACTATGGCTACACCTTC
CDR3: CSVSNYGYTF

V: TRBV4-1
D: TRBD2
J: TRBJ2-1
size: -
DNA: TGCGCCAGCAGCCAAATCTCCCTAGCGGCTTACAATGAGCAGTTCTTC
CDR3: CASSQISLAAYNEQFF

V: TRBV5-1
D: -
J: TRBJ2-1
size: -
DNA: TGCGCCAGCAGCTTGTTAAGTCCCAATGAGCAGTTCTTC
CDR3: CASSLLSPNEQFF

V: TRBV29-1
D: TRBD2
J: TRBJ2-1
size: -
DNA: TGCAGCGTTACGGGACTAGCGGGGGGAGGCTCCTACAATGAGCAGTTCTTC
CDR3: CSVTGLAGGGSYNEQFF

V: TRBV7-6
D: TRBD2
J: TRBJ2-7
size: -
DNA: TGTGCCACCGGGGGGGCCGGGGAGCAGTACTTC
CDR3: CATGGAGEQYF

V: TRBV7-9
D: TRBD1
J: TRBJ2-7
size: -
DNA: TGTGCCAGCAGCCCGAGCCGGGACAGGGAGGTCTACGAGCAGTACTTC
CDR3: CASSPSRDREVYEQYF

V: TRBV4-1
D: -
J: TRBJ1-5
size: -
DNA: TGCGCCAGCAGCCAAGAACCTGGGAGCAATCAGCCCCAGCATTTT
CDR3: CASSQEPGSNQPQHF

V: TRBV5-4
D: -
J: TRBJ2-1
size: -
DNA: TGTGCCAGCAGCTTGGATTTCGGGAGCTCCTACAATGAGCAGTTCTTC
CDR3: CASSLDFGSSYNEQFF

V: TRBV15
D: -
J: TRBJ1-2
size: -
DNA: TGTGCCACCAGCAGAGACAAGGGCGACTATGGCTACACCTTC
CDR3: CATSRDKGDYGYTF